One sample yielded the 20 T cell receptor beta chains listed below, sequenced in a study of T cell responses to AZD1222 COVID-19 vaccine. Method: immunoSEQ multiplex PCR; TCRdb's copy keeps in-frame clones and lacks some. The sample yields approximately 100,000 clones, around nine tenths seen once. The source was peripheral blood, collected on day 0 of AZD1222 vaccination. Receptors were obtained from an adult in good health.

This clone occurred a few times. The rearrangement uses TRBV29-1 and TRBJ2-7; D gene uncertain. The CDR3 consists of 11 residues. The germline V gene has CDR1 SQVTM and CDR2 ANQGSEA. Trimming stripped 4 bases from V and 10 bases from J, with 14 bases between. CDR3 in amino acids: CSVAANGVQYV. The CDR3 bases are TGCAGCGTTGCGGCAAATGGAGTTCAGTACGTC.

The chain recombines TRBV5-4 with TRBJ2-5; 7 nucleotides agree with TRBD2. The V gene's germline CDR1 is SGHNT and CDR2 YYREEE (reference sequence). V shed 5 bases and J 5 bases; nucleotides not matched to a gene: 6. The CDR3 runs to 13 residues. The CDR3 spells CASSLVGGETQYF. In DNA, the CDR3 is TGTGCCAGCAGTCTTGTCGGGGGGGAGACCCAGTACTTC.

This chain uses TRBV5-4 with TRBJ1-2; D gene unclear. Germline CDR1 reads SGHNT; CDR2 reads YYREEE (reference sequence). Trimming shortened V by 6 bases and J by 3 bases, and 18 bases separated the two germline ends. The CDR3 length is 15 residues. In DNA form, the CDR3 reads TGTGCCAGCAACTCCCGAGCGGTGGGCCACTATGGCTACACCTTC. It codes for CASNSRAVGHYGYTF.

The chain is built from TRBV6-4 and TRBJ2-1, with 11 nucleotides matching TRBD2. J lost 9 bases, V lost 4 bases, and 5 bases had no gene match. Germline lookup yields CDR1 MRHNA and CDR2 SNTAGT. This CDR3 is 14 amino acids long. CDR3 in amino acids: CASSAKTSGTEQFF. CDR3 bases: TGTGCCAGCAGTGCCAAGACTAGCGGGACTGAGCAGTTCTTC.

The chain is built from TRBV6-5 and TRBJ1-1; 7 positions match TRBD1. J lost 7 bases, V lost 6 bases, and 11 bases had no gene match. The CDR3 covers 14 residues. Germline CDR1 reads MNHEY; CDR2 reads SVGAGI. This CDR3 is CASRRDRVTIEAFF. CDR3 in DNA: TGTGCCAGCAGACGTGACAGGGTGACTATTGAAGCTTTCTTT.

J is TRBJ1-1 and V is TRBV27, with unresolved D. Trimming shortened V by 2 bases and J by 0 bases, and 10 bases separated the two germline ends. The CDR3 runs 15 residues. Germline assignment: CDR1 MNHEY and CDR2 SMNVEV (reference sequence). CDR3: CASSLTRRMNTEAFF. In DNA form, the CDR3 reads TGTGCCAGCAGTTTAACGCGAAGAATGAACACTGAAGCTTTCTTT.

The chain recombines TRBV19 with TRBJ1-1, with a tentative D call TRBD1 (6 bases). V gave up 7 bases and J gave up 2 bases, with 14 bases separating them. From germline, CDR1 is LNHDA and CDR2 SQIVND (reference sequence). The CDR3 runs 14 residues. CDR3: CASTPGHGNTEAFF. For the CDR3, the DNA is TGTGCCAGTACCCCGGGACACGGAAACACTGAAGCTTTCTTT.

This chain links TRBV7-3 with TRBJ2-7, with TRBD2 matching over 10 bases. The trim removed 1 base at V and 2 bases at J, leaving 5 bases unmatched. The CDR3 is made up of 16 amino acids. In germline, CDR1 is SGHTA, CDR2 FQGTGA. CDR3 in amino acids: CASSLRPSGGAYEQYF. The DNA of the CDR3 is TGTGCCAGCAGCTTAAGGCCCAGCGGGGGGGCCTACGAGCAGTACTTC.

The chain employs TRBV12-2 and TRBJ2-5; the table's D call TRBD2 went unverified against the DNA. TRBV12-2 is reported as a pseudogene. There are 16 residues in the CDR3. The CDR3 loop is CASRLVCGLAEETQYF. The CDR3 DNA reads TGTGCAAGTCGCTTAGTGTGCGGGCTAGCGGAAGAGACCCAGTACTTC.

The chain employs TRBV5-6 and TRBJ1-1; no definite D call. V lost 0 bases and J 1 base, leaving 10 bases between the germline ends. CDR1 is SGHDT, CDR2 YYEEEE, per germline. The CDR3 length is 15 residues. The CDR3 DNA sequence: TGTGCCAGCAGCTTGGGGTACGGTAGGAACACTGAAGCTTTCTTT. Residues: CASSLGYGRNTEAFF.

The genes are TRBV29-1 and TRBJ2-7; tentative D call: TRBD1 (6 bases). The CDR3 has 12 amino acids. Trimming shortened V by 4 bases and J by 2 bases, and 9 bases separated the two germline ends. Germline CDR1 and CDR2: SQVTM and ANQGSEA. In nucleotides, the CDR3 is TGCAGCGTTGCCAGGGGAACCTACGAGCAGTACTTC. This sequence encodes CSVARGTYEQYF.

The chain uses TRBV19 and TRBJ2-5, with 10 bases aligning to TRBD2. Germline V CDR1 and CDR2: LNHDA, SQIVND (reference sequence). This CDR3 has 14 residues. The V gene end was trimmed by 5 bases and the J gene end by 5 bases; junction bases not matched to a gene: 5. CDR3 DNA sequence: TGTGCCAGTAGTGCCACAGCGGGAGGGGAGACCCAGTACTTC. It translates to CASSATAGGETQYF.

V is TRBV5-1 and J is TRBJ1-1, with TRBD1 identical over 9 bases. J lost 4 bases, V lost 4 bases, and 11 bases had no gene match. Germline V gives CDR1 SGHRS, CDR2 YFSETQ. The CDR3 contains 16 residues. CDR3 in amino acids: CASSGGQGLWVTEAFF. The CDR3 DNA sequence: TGCGCCAGCAGCGGGGGACAGGGCCTATGGGTCACTGAAGCTTTCTTT.

This rearrangement joins TRBV27 to TRBJ2-7; D unclear. Germline CDR1 and CDR2: MNHEY and SMNVEV (reference sequence). The CDR3 covers 15 residues. V was shortened by 2 bases and J by 6 bases, with 17 bases between the two germline ends. The CDR3 coding sequence is TGTGCCAGCAGTTTAAGGCTTCCCCCTTCTCCCGAGCAGTACTTC. Translation: CASSLRLPPSPEQYF.

The chain links TRBV7-2 to TRBJ2-1; 7 positions agree with TRBD2. The ends lost 3 bases at V and 2 bases at J; junction bases unmatched: 4. The CDR3 runs to 15 residues. Per the germline V gene, CDR1 is SGHTA and CDR2 is FQGNSA. The CDR3 nucleotides are TGTGCCAGCAGCTTCCACAGCGGGGCCTACAATGAGCAGTTCTTC. Translated: CASSFHSGAYNEQFF.

The chain links TRBV10-2 to TRBJ2-3, with D uncertain. V shed 7 bases and J shed 5 bases, with 7 bases lying between them. The CDR3 loop spans 11 amino acids. In germline, CDR1 is WSHSY, CDR2 SAAADI. The CDR3 loop reads CASTSLDTQYF. CDR3 coding DNA: TGCGCCAGCACCTCGTTAGATACGCAGTATTTT.

The V gene is TRBV27, the J gene TRBJ2-7; 7 bases are a match to TRBD1. This CDR3 is 14 amino acids long. The junction had 13 bases not matched to a gene; V was cut back by 5 bases and J by 9 bases. Germline CDR1 is MNHEY and CDR2 is SMNVEV (reference sequence). Here the CDR3 reads CASSTTGVGQRQYF. CDR3 bases: TGTGCCAGCAGTACTACAGGGGTTGGGCAAAGGCAGTACTTC.

The chain employs TRBV2 and TRBJ2-7; D unresolved. Trimming pared 7 bases from V and 1 base from J, leaving 17 bases between. CDR1 and CDR2 from the germline V gene are SNHLY and FYNNEI. CDR3 length: 15 residues. Here the CDR3 reads CASTADLGRSYEQYF. In DNA, the CDR3 is TGTGCCAGCACGGCGGATCTAGGTCGGTCCTACGAGCAGTACTTC.

The chain employs TRBV15 and TRBJ1-6, with D tentatively TRBD1 (5 bases). The length of the CDR3 is 15 residues. Germline values: CDR1 LNHNV, CDR2 YYDKDF (reference sequence). The ends were cut back, 0 bases at V and 10 bases at J, with 13 bases in the middle. CDR3 in amino acids: CATSRDGASGSPLHF. The CDR3 DNA reads TGTGCCACCAGCAGAGATGGGGCAAGCGGCTCACCCCTCCACTTT.

The chain uses TRBV5-1 and TRBJ1-4; D remains unclear. V dropped 0 bases and J dropped 4 bases, with 10 bases sitting between them. Germline loops: CDR1 SGHRS, CDR2 YFSETQ. The CDR3 totals 15 residues. CDR3 loop: CASSLGEQFNEKLFF. The CDR3 coding sequence is TGCGCCAGCAGCTTGGGGGAACAGTTTAATGAAAAACTGTTTTTT.